The 18 T cell receptor beta chains below were found in one sample sequenced in a study of Graves' ophthalmopathy and Graves' hyperthyroidism. Researchers took RNA transcripts and amplified TCR beta CDR3 regions from them. Second-round multiplex PCR came after a first-round RT-PCR that employed HTBI primers. TCRdb re-derived calls from the multiplex PCR reads in MiXCR, one entry per CDR3 protein. The sample has over a million distinct CDR3 sequences, approximately 35% seen once. The specimen was peripheral blood or thyroid tissue (not recorded which). These receptors were collected from an adult man with Graves' hyperthyroidism.

This rearrangement joins TRBV5-6 to TRBJ1-3; D unresolved. Looked up from germline, CDR1 is SGHDT and CDR2 is YYEEEE. The CDR3 spans 15 residues. Trimming took 2 bases from V and 0 from J, leaving 9 bases between them. The CDR3 loop reads CASSLEIFSGNTIYF. The CDR3, as DNA: TGTGCCAGCAGCTTAGAGATATTCTCTGGAAACACCATATATTTT.

V usage is TRBV19 and J usage is TRBJ2-5; no clear D gene. V was pared by 1 base and J by 5 bases, with 14 bases between. The CDR3 has 15 amino acids. Germline lookup yields CDR1 LNHDA and CDR2 SQIVND (reference sequence). CDR3 in DNA: TGTGCCAGTAGTATAGCCGTTGGGCTAGGGGAGACCCAGTACTTC. As protein: CASSIAVGLGETQYF. Supplemented by reference TRBV19 and TRBJ2-5, the full variable domain reads DGGITQSPKYLFRKEGQNVTLSCEQNLNHDAMYWYRQDPGQGLRLIYYSQIVNDFQKGDIAEGYSVSREKKESFPLTVTSAQKNPTAFYLCASSIAVGLGETQYFGPGTRLLVL.

This chain joins TRBV20-1 and TRBJ2-7; no definite D call. This CDR3 is 13 amino acids long. V dropped 1 base and J dropped 2 bases, with 9 bases sitting between them. The germline V gene encodes CDR1 DFQATT and CDR2 SNEGSKA (reference sequence). CDR3 DNA: TGCAGTGCTAGAGTCCCGGCCGCCTACGAGCAGTACTTC. Its protein is CSARVPAAYEQYF.

The chain is built from TRBV19 and TRBJ1-5, with 8 bases that match TRBD1. The germline gives CDR1 LNHDA, CDR2 SQIVND (reference sequence). CDR3 length equals 12 residues. The CDR3 spells CPRGQVDQPQHF. The CDR3 DNA reads TGTCCAAGGGGACAGGTAGATCAGCCCCAGCATTTT.

This clonotype was found many times. V gene TRBV14 combines with J gene TRBJ2-7, with D maybe TRBD1 (6 bases). Germline values: CDR1 SGHDN, CDR2 FVKESK. V lost 2 bases to trimming and J lost 4 bases, with 12 bases between them. The CDR3 length is 14 residues. This chain's CDR3 is CASSQTGFPYEQYF. CDR3 coding DNA: TGTGCCAGCAGCCAAACAGGGTTTCCGTACGAGCAGTACTTC. Combining the CDR3 with reference TRBV14 and TRBJ2-7 gives the whole variable domain EAGVTQFPSHSVIEKGQTVTLRCDPISGHDNLYWYRRVMGKEIKFLLHFVKESKQDESGMPNNRFLAERTGGTYSTLKVQPAELEDSGVYFCASSQTGFPYEQYFGPGTRLTVT.

The rearrangement joins TRBV7-9 to TRBJ1-6; 7 bases fit TRBD1. With 5 bases clipped from V and 13 bases from J, the junction kept 14 bases outside the gene matches. This CDR3 has 15 amino acids. CDR1 and CDR2 from the germline V gene are SEHNR and FQNEAQ (reference sequence). The DNA for the CDR3 is TGTGCCAGCAGCCAGACCGACAGGGATGGTTTTCCCCTCCACTTT. This gives the protein CASSQTDRDGFPLHF. The full variable domain, rest sourced from reference TRBV7-9 and TRBJ1-6, is DTGVSQNPRHKITKRGQNVTFRCDPISEHNRLYWYRQTLGQGPEFLTYFQNEAQLEKSRLLSDRFSAERPKGSFSTLEIQRTEQGDSAMYLCASSQTDRDGFPLHFGNGTRLTVT.

The chain has TRBV5-1 and TRBJ2-7; 7 nucleotides line up with TRBD2. The CDR3 totals 16 residues. V shed 4 bases, J shed 1 base, and the junction held 11 bases outside the gene matches. Per the germline V gene, CDR1 is SGHRS and CDR2 is YFSETQ. The CDR3 loop reads CASSDERLAGSYEQYF. CDR3 sequence (DNA): TGCGCCAGCAGCGACGAACGACTAGCTGGGTCCTACGAGCAGTACTTC.

The CDR3 here is CASSGGTDASYYEQYF. The CDR3 DNA sequence: TGTGCCAGCAGTGGCGGGACCGACGCCTCCTACTACGAGCAGTACTTC. This rearrangement joins TRBV2 to TRBJ2-7, with D possibly being TRBD2 (6 bases). The CDR3 spans 16 residues. Trimming left V 4 bases short and J 3 bases short, with 19 bases between. Germline CDR1 is SNHLY and CDR2 is FYNNEI.

Details on this clonotype: An end of the junction does not agree with germline; a read error may underlie this. The rearrangement uses TRBV29-1 and TRBJ1-2; D may be TRBD1 (5 bases). The CDR3 runs to 9 residues. Germline V gene sequence: CDR1 SQVTM, CDR2 ANQGSEA. The CDR3 bases are TGCAGCGTTGTGGGGCCTCGACCTTTC. This gives the protein CSVVGPRPF.

As concerns this clonotype: A single base separates this from a much larger clone, so it may be a read error. The chain recombines TRBV2 with TRBJ1-2; D is ambiguous. This CDR3 has 16 amino acids. Looked up from germline, CDR1 is SNHLY and CDR2 is FYNNEI. The CDR3 here is CASSQDEEGVSYGYTF. In DNA, the CDR3 is TGCGCCAGCAGCCAAGATGAGGAGGGAGTAAGCTATGGCTACACCTTC. Variable domain in full (rest from reference TRBV2 and TRBJ1-2): EPEVTQTPSHQVTQMGQEVILRCVPISNHLYFYWYRQILGQKVEFLVSFYNNEISEKSEIFDDQFSVERPDGSNFTLKIRSTKLEDSAMYFCASSQDEEGVSYGYTFGSGTRLTVV.

The chain recombines TRBV30 with TRBJ2-7; TRBD2 matches at 7 bases. The CDR3 consists of 15 residues. With 4 bases clipped from V and 2 bases from J, the junction kept 11 bases outside the gene matches. Germline V gene lookup returns CDR1 GTSNPN and CDR2 SVGIG (reference sequence). CDR3 sequence (DNA): TGTGCCTGGACTGGCGGGGGAAGGACCCCCTACGAGCAGTACTTC. Translated, it gives CAWTGGGRTPYEQYF.

The V call is TRBV15, the J call TRBJ1-1; perhaps TRBD1 as D (6 bases). Germline-derived CDR1 and CDR2 are LNHNV and YYDKDF (reference sequence). The CDR3 contains 18 residues. Between the trimmed V and J ends, which lost 4 bases and 8 bases, there was a span of 29 bases. The CDR3 region has the DNA TGTGCCACCAGCAAACCAGCGGGGGCAGGGCTTTTAGTAAAAGAAGCTTTCTTT. Translated, it gives CATSKPAGAGLLVKEAFF. Together with reference TRBV15 and TRBJ1-1, the CDR3 gives the full variable domain: DAMVIQNPRYQVTQFGKPVTLSCSQTLNHNVMYWYQQKSSQAPKLLFHYYDKDFNNEADTPDNFQSRRPNTSFCFLDIRSPGLGDTAMYLCATSKPAGAGLLVKEAFFGQGTRLTVV.

This clonotype came up many times. The V and J genes are TRBV6-6 and TRBJ1-2, with a tentative D call TRBD1 (5 bases). Looked up from germline, CDR1 is MNHNY and CDR2 is SVGAGI (reference sequence). Deletions cut 5 bases from V and 4 bases from J, with 11 bases between. The CDR3 totals 13 residues. The CDR3: CASSKTGPYGYTF. The CDR3, as DNA: TGTGCCAGCAGTAAAACGGGACCCTATGGCTACACCTTC.

V usage is TRBV19 and J usage is TRBJ2-4; 10 nucleotides line up with TRBD1. CDR1 is LNHDA, CDR2 SQIVND, per germline (reference sequence). J gave up 7 bases and V 6 bases, and 9 bases lay outside the gene matches. The CDR3 extends over 15 amino acids. CDR3 sequence: CASSRPVGQGNIQYF. CDR3 sequence (DNA): TGTGCCAGTAGCCGCCCTGTGGGACAGGGGAACATTCAGTACTTC.

This clonotype was detected many times. V is TRBV5-1 and J is TRBJ2-5; tentative D call: TRBD2 (5 bases). Germline values: CDR1 SGHRS, CDR2 YFSETQ. V shed 6 bases and J shed 2 bases, with 17 bases lying between them. CDR3 size: 15 residues. The DNA for the CDR3 is TGCGCCAGCACCATGTGGGCTAGCAGGCAAGAGACCCAGTACTTC. It yields the protein CASTMWASRQETQYF.

The chain employs TRBV29-1 and TRBJ2-6; 10 bases match TRBD1. This CDR3 region has 11 residues. The V gene end was trimmed by 5 bases and the J gene end by 12 bases; junction bases not matched to a gene: 1. Germline V lookup: CDR1 SQVTM, CDR2 ANQGSEA. In DNA form, the CDR3 reads TGCAGCGTTAGGACAGGGGGCGTCCTGACTTTC. Translation: CSVRTGGVLTF.

The rearrangement links TRBV2 to TRBJ2-5; D gene ambiguous. Trimming took off 6 bases at V and 1 base at J, with 15 bases between the two ends. Germline V gene data show CDR1 as SNHLY and CDR2 as FYNNEI. This CDR3 is built from 15 residues. DNA of the CDR3: TGTGCCAGCAGCATGGACCCGGTATCCCAAGAGACCCAGTACTTC. Translation: CASSMDPVSQETQYF.

The rearrangement uses TRBV29-1 and TRBJ1-1; D not certain. CDR1 SQVTM and CDR2 ANQGSEA come from the germline V gene. The CDR3 spans 12 residues. V lost 6 bases and J lost 6, with 14 bases in between. CDR3 sequence (DNA): TGCAGCGTGGACTGGGGAAAGGCTGAAGCTTTCTTT. The encoded protein is CSVDWGKAEAFF.